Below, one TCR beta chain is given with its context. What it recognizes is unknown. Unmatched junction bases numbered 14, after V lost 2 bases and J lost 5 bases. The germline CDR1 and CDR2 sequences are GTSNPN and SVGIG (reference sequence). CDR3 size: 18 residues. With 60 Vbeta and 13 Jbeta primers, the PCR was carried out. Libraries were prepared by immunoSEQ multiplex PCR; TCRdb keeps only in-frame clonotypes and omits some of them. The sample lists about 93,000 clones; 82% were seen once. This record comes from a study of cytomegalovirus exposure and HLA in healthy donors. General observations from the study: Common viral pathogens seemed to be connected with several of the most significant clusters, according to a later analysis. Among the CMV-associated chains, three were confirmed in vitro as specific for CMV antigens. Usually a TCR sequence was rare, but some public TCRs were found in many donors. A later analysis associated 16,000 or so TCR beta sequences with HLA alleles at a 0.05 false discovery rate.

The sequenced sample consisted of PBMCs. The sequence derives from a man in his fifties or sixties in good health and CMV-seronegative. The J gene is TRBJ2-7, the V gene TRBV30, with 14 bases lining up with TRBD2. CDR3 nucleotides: TGTGCCTGGAGTTCGCCCTCCGGGACTAGCGGGAGTCTGGACGAGCAGTACTTC. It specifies CAWSSPSGTSGSLDEQYF.